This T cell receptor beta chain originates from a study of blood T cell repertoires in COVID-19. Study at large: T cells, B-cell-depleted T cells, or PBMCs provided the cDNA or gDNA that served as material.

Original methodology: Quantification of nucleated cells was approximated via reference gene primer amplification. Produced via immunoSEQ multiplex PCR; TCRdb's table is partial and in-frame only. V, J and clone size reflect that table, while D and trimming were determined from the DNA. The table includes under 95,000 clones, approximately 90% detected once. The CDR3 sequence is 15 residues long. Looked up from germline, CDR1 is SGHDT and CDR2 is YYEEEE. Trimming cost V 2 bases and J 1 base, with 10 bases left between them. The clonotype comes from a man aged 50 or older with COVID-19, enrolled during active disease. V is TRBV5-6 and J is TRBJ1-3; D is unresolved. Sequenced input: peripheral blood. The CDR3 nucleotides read TGTGCCAGCAGCTTACTCCCGTCTTCTGGAAACACCATATATTTT. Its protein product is CASSLLPSSGNTIYF.